Listed below are T cell receptor beta chains from one sample, sequenced in a study of blood T cell repertoires in COVID-19. Generated by immunoSEQ multiplex PCR, the TCRdb table keeps only in-frame clones and is missing some. The sample contains approximately 330,000 clones, almost 90% of which appear only once. The sequenced sample was peripheral blood. The receptors originated from a middle-aged woman with COVID-19, enrolled during active disease. CDR3s include the opening cysteine and the closing phenylalanine or tryptophan. Fields, in order: clone size, V gene, D gene, J gene, CDR3 protein, CDR3 DNA. A D gene is named only where the DNA matches it firmly. The size of a clone is reported for some rows only, either as once, few or many, or as a class for expanded clones.

>NA|TRBV12-3/TRBV12-4|NA|TRBJ1-1
CASSSDSFEAFF
TGTGCCAGCAGCTCCGACAGCTTTGAAGCTTTCTTT
>NA|TRBV18|TRBD2|TRBJ2-3
CASSPIPGTSGRSTDTQYF
TGTGCCAGCTCACCCATACCCGGGACTAGCGGGAGGAGCACAGATACGCAGTATTTT
>NA|TRBV18|TRBD1|TRBJ1-5
CASSLTGGSDQPQHF
TGTGCCAGCTCACTAACAGGGGGCTCGGATCAGCCCCAGCATTTT
>NA|TRBV6-2/TRBV6-3|NA|TRBJ2-7
CASSYGGLGEQYF
TGTGCCAGCAGTTACGGAGGTTTGGGCGAGCAGTACTTC
>NA|TRBV24-1|NA|TRBJ1-6
CATNLDRPSNNSPLHF
TGTGCCACCAATCTGGACAGACCATCTAATAATTCACCCCTCCACTTT
>NA|TRBV6-5|TRBD1|TRBJ1-1
CASRRVAGGDTEAFF
TGTGCCAGCAGGAGGGTAGCAGGGGGCGACACTGAAGCTTTCTTT
>NA|TRBV15|NA|TRBJ2-7
CATSSDSYEQYF
TGTGCCACCAGCAGCGACAGCTACGAGCAGTACTTC
>NA|TRBV4-1|NA|TRBJ2-5
CASSHEGRARETQYF
TGCGCCAGCAGCCACGAGGGTAGGGCGAGAGAGACCCAGTACTTC
>NA|TRBV28|NA|TRBJ1-1
CASSSPTGYRTEAFF
TGTGCCAGCAGTTCCCCTACAGGGTATCGGACTGAAGCTTTCTTT
>NA|TRBV19|NA|TRBJ2-2
CASRQAGATGELFF
TGTGCCAGTCGACAGGCAGGGGCCACCGGGGAGCTGTTTTTT
>NA|TRBV5-6|TRBD1|TRBJ1-2
CASSSGDRGHQDYGYTF
TGTGCCAGCAGCTCGGGGGACAGGGGGCATCAGGACTATGGCTACACCTTC
>once|TRBV18|TRBD2|TRBJ2-1
CASSPPRGSGSTYNEQFF
TGTGCCAGCTCACCACCTCGGGGCAGCGGGAGTACCTACAATGAGCAGTTCTTC
>once|TRBV6-2/TRBV6-3|TRBD1|TRBJ2-5
CASSYSSGGFRETQYF
TGTGCCAGCAGTTACTCCTCAGGGGGCTTTAGGGAGACCCAGTACTTC
>NA|TRBV24-1|NA|TRBJ2-3
CATSDSTRFGGTDTQYF
TGTGCCACCAGTGATTCGACTCGGTTCGGAGGCACAGATACGCAGTATTTT
>NA|TRBV30|NA|TRBJ2-7
CAWSVRGVGWSYEQYF
TGTGCCTGGAGTGTACGCGGGGTCGGGTGGTCCTACGAGCAGTACTTC
>NA|TRBV19|TRBD1|TRBJ2-3
CASSIGTAKGQYF
TGTGCCAGTAGTATTGGGACAGCCAAGGGGCAGTATTTT
>NA|TRBV5-4|TRBD2|TRBJ2-7
CASSLGLADSYEQYF
TGTGCCAGCAGCTTGGGACTAGCGGACTCCTACGAGCAGTACTTC
>NA|TRBV19|TRBD2|TRBJ2-1
CASSTGGWEQFF
TGTGCCAGTAGTACGGGGGGTTGGGAGCAGTTCTTC
>NA|TRBV15|TRBD2|TRBJ2-1
CATSSEWSGTSNFDEQFF
TGTGCCACCAGCAGCGAGTGGTCCGGGACTAGCAATTTCGATGAGCAGTTCTTC
>NA|TRBV7-2|TRBD1|TRBJ2-5
CASSLGQGETQYF
TGTGCCAGCAGCTTGGGACAGGGAGAGACCCAGTACTTC
>NA|TRBV5-1|TRBD1|TRBJ1-1
CASSFGHLTGQTEAFF
TGCGCCAGCAGCTTCGGACATCTGACAGGGCAAACTGAAGCTTTCTTT
>NA|TRBV20-1|NA|TRBJ1-1
CSASSPRGELAEAFF
TGCAGTGCTAGTAGCCCCAGGGGCGAGTTGGCTGAAGCTTTCTTT
>NA|TRBV24-1|TRBD1|TRBJ2-3
CATSDPGQGPPDTQYF
TGTGCCACCAGTGACCCGGGACAGGGGCCCCCGGATACGCAGTATTTT
>NA|TRBV5-1|TRBD1|TRBJ2-1
CASSLGTGRDNEQFF
TGCGCCAGCAGCTTAGGGACAGGGAGAGACAATGAGCAGTTCTTC
>NA|TRBV28|NA|TRBJ1-2
CASSLGPGGYTF
TGTGCCAGCAGTTTAGGTCCAGGGGGCTACACCTTC
>NA|TRBV18|TRBD1|TRBJ1-1
CASSLVRTVTGEGPEAFF
TGTGCCAGCTCACTCGTCCGAACCGTTACAGGGGAAGGACCTGAAGCTTTCTTT
>few|TRBV4-3|NA|TRBJ1-3
CASSQERIYRLDSGNTIYF
TGCGCCAGCAGCCAAGAAAGAATTTACAGGCTAGACTCTGGAAACACCATATATTTT
>NA|TRBV11-3|TRBD2|TRBJ2-3
CASGAGEGDTQYF
TGTGCCAGCGGGGCGGGAGAGGGAGATACGCAGTATTTT
>NA|TRBV6-5|TRBD1|TRBJ1-2
CASSSPRTDRGYGYTF
TGTGCCAGCAGTTCACCGAGGACGGACAGGGGCTATGGCTACACCTTC